This entry concerns a single T cell receptor (beta chain). The CDR3 sequence is 14 residues long. Germline CDR1 and CDR2: SGHRS and YFSETQ. V gave up 2 bases and J gave up 6 bases; unmatched junction bases: 3. The sample belongs to a study of blood T cell repertoires in COVID-19. In the authors' workflow: Estimation of nucleated cell counts relied on the amplification of reference gene primers. The repertoire was sequenced with immunoSEQ multiplex PCR; TCRdb's copy has only in-frame clones and lacks some. That table supplies the V and J calls and clone size; D and trimming were determined from the DNA. The sample consists of some 400,000 clones, 87% of them appearing once.

V and J are TRBV5-1 and TRBJ2-1, with 9 bases aligning to TRBD1. The receptor was isolated from a woman aged 25 to 39 with COVID-19, enrolled during active disease. Input material: peripheral blood. The CDR3 region is CASSLQGAFNEQFF. CDR3 nucleotides: TGCGCCAGCAGCTTACAGGGGGCTTTCAATGAGCAGTTCTTC.